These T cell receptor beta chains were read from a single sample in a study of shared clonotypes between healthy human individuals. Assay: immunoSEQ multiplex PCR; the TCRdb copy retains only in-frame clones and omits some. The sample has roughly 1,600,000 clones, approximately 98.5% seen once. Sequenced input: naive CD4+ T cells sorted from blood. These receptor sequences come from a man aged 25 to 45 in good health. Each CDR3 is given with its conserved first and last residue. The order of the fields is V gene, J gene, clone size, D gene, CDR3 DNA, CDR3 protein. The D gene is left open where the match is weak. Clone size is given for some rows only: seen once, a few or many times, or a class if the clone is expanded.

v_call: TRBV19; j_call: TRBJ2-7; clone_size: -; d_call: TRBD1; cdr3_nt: TGTGCCAGTAGTGTAGCCGGGACAGGATCCTACGAGCAGTACTTC; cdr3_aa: CASSVAGTGSYEQYF
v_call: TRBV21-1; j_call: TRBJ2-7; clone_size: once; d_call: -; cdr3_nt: TGTGCCAGCACCCCATGGGAACCTAGCGGTCCCTACGAGCAGTACTTC; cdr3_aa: CASTPWEPSGPYEQYF
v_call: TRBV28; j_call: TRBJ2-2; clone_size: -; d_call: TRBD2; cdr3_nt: TGTGCCAGCAGTTCTCCGGGACTAGTGACCGGGGAGCTGTTTTTT; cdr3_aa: CASSSPGLVTGELFF
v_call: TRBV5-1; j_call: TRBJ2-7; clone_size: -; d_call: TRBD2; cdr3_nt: TGCGCCAGCAGCTTGGCTAGCGGGGGTTCCTACGAGCAGTACTTC; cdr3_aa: CASSLASGGSYEQYF
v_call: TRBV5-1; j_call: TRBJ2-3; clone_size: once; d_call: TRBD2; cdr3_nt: TGCGCCAGCAGCACGGACAGGGGACTAGCGGATTATACGCAGTATTTT; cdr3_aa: CASSTDRGLADYTQYF
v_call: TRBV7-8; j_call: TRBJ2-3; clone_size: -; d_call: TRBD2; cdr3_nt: TGTGCCAGCAGCTCTAGCGGTAGCACAGATACGCAGTATTTT; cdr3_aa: CASSSSGSTDTQYF
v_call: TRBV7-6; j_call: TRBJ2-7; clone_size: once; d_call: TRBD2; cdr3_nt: TGTGCCAGCAGCTTGCTAGCGGGAATCCACGAGCAGTACTTC; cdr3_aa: CASSLLAGIHEQYF
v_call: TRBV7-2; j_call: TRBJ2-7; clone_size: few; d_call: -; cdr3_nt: TGTGCCAGCAGCTTAAACGCAGGGGTACACGAGCAGTACTTC; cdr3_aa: CASSLNAGVHEQYF
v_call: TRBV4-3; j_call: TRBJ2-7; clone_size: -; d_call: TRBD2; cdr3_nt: TGCGCCAGCAGCCAAGACGCCCTCCAGGGAGGGGAGCAGTACTTC; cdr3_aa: CASSQDALQGGEQYF
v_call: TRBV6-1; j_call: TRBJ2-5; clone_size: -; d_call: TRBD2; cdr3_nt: TGTGCCAGCAGCAGCGGGACTAGCCAAGAGACCCAGTACTTC; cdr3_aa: CASSSGTSQETQYF
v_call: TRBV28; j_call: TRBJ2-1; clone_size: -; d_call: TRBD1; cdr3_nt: TGTGCCGGCAGGGGACAGGGGTTCAATGAGCAGTTCTTC; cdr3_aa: CAGRGQGFNEQFF
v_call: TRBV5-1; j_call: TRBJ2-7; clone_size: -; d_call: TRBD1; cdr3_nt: TGCGCCAGCAGCGCCGGACAGGTTGGAGTCTACGAGCAGTACTTC; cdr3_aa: CASSAGQVGVYEQYF
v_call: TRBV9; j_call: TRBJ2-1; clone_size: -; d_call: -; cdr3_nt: TGTGCCAGCAGCGTAGCCCCCTTTGACAACTACAATGAGCAGTTCTTC; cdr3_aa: CASSVAPFDNYNEQFF
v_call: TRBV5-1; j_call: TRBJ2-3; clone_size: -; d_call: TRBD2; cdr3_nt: TGCGCCAGCAGCCTGGGACTAGCGGGCGATACGCAGTATTTT; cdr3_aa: CASSLGLAGDTQYF
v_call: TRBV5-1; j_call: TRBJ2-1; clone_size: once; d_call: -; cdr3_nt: TGCGCCAGCAGCTTGGTAGGGGGATTTGGGTTTTACAATGAGCAGTTCTTC; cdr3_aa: CASSLVGGFGFYNEQFF
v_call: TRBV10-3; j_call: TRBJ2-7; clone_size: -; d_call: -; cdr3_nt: TGTGCCATCAGAGCTGGGACAAACTACGAGCAGTACTTC; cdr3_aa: CAIRAGTNYEQYF
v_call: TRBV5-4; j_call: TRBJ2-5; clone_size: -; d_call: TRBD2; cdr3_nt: TGTGCCAGCAGCCGAGGACTAGCGGGCCATCAAGAGACCCAGTACTTC; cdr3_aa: CASSRGLAGHQETQYF
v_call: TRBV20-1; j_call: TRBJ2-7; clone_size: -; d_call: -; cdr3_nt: TGCAGTGCTAGCGGGAACGAGCAGTACTTC; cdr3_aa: CSASGNEQYF
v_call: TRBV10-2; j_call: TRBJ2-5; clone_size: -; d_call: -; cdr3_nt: TGCGCCAGCAGGGTGACCCAGTACTTC; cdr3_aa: CASRVTQYF
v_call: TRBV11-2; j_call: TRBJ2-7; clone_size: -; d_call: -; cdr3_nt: TGTGCCAGCAGCTTATACCCCTACGAGCAGTACTTC; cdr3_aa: CASSLYPYEQYF
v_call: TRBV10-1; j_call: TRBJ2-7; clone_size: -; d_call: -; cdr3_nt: TGCGCCAGCAGGATACAGTACGAGCAGTACTTC; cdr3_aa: CASRIQYEQYF
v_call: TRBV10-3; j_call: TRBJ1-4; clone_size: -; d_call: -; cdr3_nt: TGTGCCATCAGTGGGGGTCAGGGAGAAGAAAAACTGTTTTTT; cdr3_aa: CAISGGQGEEKLFF
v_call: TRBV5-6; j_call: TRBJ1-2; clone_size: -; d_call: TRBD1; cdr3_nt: TGTGCCAGCAGCAGAGGACAGGGTCCGGGCTACACCTTC; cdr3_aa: CASSRGQGPGYTF
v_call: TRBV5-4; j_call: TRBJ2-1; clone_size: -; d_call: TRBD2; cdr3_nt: TGTGCCAGCAGCTTCGAGCCTAGCGGGAGGACCTCCTACAATGAGCAGTTCTTC; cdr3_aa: CASSFEPSGRTSYNEQFF
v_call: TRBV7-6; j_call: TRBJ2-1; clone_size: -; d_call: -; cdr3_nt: TGTGCCAGCAGCTTAGGGGACCAGGGGTTGACCTACAATGAGCAGTTCTTC; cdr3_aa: CASSLGDQGLTYNEQFF
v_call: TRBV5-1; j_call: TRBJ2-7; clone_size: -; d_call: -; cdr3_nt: TGCGCCAGCAGCTTAGACCGACTAGTCGACGAGCAGTACTTC; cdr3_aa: CASSLDRLVDEQYF
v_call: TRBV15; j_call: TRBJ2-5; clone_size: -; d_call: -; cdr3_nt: TGTGCCACCAGCAGAGAAGTGTGGTCCAACAATTACCAAGAGACCCAGTACTTC; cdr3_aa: CATSREVWSNNYQETQYF
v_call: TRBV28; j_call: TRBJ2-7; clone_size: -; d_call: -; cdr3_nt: TGTGCCAGCAGTTTAATGGCAGGGAGGCCCTACGAGCAGTACTTC; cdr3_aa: CASSLMAGRPYEQYF
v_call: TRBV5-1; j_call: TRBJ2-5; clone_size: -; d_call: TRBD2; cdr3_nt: TGCGCCAGCGGCCGGGGGACTATACAAGAGACCCAGTACTTC; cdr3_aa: CASGRGTIQETQYF
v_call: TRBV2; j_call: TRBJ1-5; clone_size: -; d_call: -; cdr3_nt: TGTGCCAGCAGTGATCCGGGCATCCTTGATCAGCCCCAGCATTTT; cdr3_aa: CASSDPGILDQPQHF
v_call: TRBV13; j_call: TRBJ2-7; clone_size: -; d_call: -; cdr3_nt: TGTGCCAGCAGCTTAAGACAGTACGAGCAGTACTTC; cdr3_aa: CASSLRQYEQYF
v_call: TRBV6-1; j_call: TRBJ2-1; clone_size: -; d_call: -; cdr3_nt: TGTGCCAGCAGGGGAAACAATGAGCAGTTCTTC; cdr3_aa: CASRGNNEQFF
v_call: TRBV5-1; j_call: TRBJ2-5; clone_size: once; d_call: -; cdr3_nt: TGCGCCAGCAGCTTAATGGGGGGCGAGGAGACCCAGTACTTC; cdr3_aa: CASSLMGGEETQYF
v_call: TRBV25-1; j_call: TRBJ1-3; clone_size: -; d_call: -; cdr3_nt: TGTGCCAGCAGTGAGACTCTACCCTCTGGAAACACCATATATTTT; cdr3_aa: CASSETLPSGNTIYF
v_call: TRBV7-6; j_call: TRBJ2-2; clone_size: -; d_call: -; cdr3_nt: TGTGCCAGCAGCTCTTACGCTAAGGGGGGTACCGGGGAGCTGTTTTTT; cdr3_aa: CASSSYAKGGTGELFF
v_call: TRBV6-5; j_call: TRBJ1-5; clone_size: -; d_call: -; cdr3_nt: TGTGCCAGCAACGCGGGGGTTTATCAGCCCCAGCATTTT; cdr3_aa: CASNAGVYQPQHF
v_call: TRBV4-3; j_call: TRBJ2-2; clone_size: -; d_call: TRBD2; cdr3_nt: TGCGCCAGCAGCCAAGAATTAATTCTAGCGGGAAGAACCGGGGAGCTGTTTTTT; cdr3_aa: CASSQELILAGRTGELFF
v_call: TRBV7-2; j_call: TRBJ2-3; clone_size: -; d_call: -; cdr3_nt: TGTGCCAGCAGCTCCAGGACCCTAAACCCATCGGGGACAGATACGCAGTATTTT; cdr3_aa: CASSSRTLNPSGTDTQYF
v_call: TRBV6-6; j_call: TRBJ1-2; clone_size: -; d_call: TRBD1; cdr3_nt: TGTGCCAGCAGTGACAGGGGAAGTATCGGCGGCTACACCTTC; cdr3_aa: CASSDRGSIGGYTF
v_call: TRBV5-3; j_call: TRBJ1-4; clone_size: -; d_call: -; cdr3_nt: TGTGCCAGAAGAGAAAACGACCCTGGACAAAATGAAAAACTGTTTTTT; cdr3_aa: CARRENDPGQNEKLFF
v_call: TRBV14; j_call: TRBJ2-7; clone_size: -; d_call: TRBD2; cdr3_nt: TGTGCCAGCAGCCCCGGACTAGCGGGAAGAGGGTCGTGGGAGCAGTACTTC; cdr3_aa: CASSPGLAGRGSWEQYF
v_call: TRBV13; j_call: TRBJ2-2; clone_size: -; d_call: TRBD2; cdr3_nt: TGTGCCAGCAGCTCCCCGGGACTAGCGGGGACGAACACCGGGGAGCTGTTTTTT; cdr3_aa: CASSSPGLAGTNTGELFF
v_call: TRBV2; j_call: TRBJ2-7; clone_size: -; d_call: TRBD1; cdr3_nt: TGTGCCAGCAGTGGGGGGACAGACTACGAGCAGTACTTC; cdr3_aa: CASSGGTDYEQYF